This record looks at one T cell receptor (beta chain) sequence and its context. The germline V gene has CDR1 SNHLY and CDR2 FYNNEI. The CDR3 runs to 13 residues. V dropped 4 bases and J dropped 7; count of bases not matched to a gene: 4. Profiled with immunoSEQ multiplex PCR; TCRdb holds only in-frame clones, not every one. Here the sample spans 65,000 to 95,000 clones, around 90% being singletons. The data were obtained in a study of blood T cell repertoires in COVID-19. As for the study in general: The study drew acute and convalescent COVID-19 samples from the United States, Italy and Spain. Nucleic acid was either cDNA or gDNA, and it came from T cells, B-cell-depleted T cells, or PBMCs.

Sequenced sample: peripheral blood. The receptor comes from a man aged 50 to 59 with active COVID-19. The gene calls are TRBV2 and TRBJ2-5, with 9 nucleotides matching TRBD1. The CDR3 spells CASSGTGEGTQYF. The CDR3 region has the DNA TGTGCCAGCAGTGGGACAGGGGAGGGGACCCAGTACTTC.